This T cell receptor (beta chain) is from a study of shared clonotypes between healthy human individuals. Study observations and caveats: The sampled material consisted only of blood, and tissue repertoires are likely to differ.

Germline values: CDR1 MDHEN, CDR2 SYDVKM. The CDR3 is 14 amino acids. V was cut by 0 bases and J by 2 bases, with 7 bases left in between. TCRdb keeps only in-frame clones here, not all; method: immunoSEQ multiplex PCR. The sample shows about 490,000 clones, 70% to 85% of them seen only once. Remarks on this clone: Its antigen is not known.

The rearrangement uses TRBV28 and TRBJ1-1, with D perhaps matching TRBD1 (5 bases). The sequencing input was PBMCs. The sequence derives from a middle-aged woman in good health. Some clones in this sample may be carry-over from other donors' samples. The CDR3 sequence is CASSLWTVNTEAFF. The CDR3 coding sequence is TGTGCCAGCAGTTTATGGACAGTAAACACTGAAGCTTTCTTT.